The rows below give T cell receptor beta chains drawn from one sample of a study of shared clonotypes between healthy human individuals. TCRdb keeps only in-frame clones here, not all; method: immunoSEQ multiplex PCR. The table records 1.5 million to 2.5 million clones, about 95% of them present only once. The specimen sequenced was naive CD8+ T cells sorted from blood. The receptors originated from a man younger than 35 in good health. Each CDR3 is given with its conserved first and last residue. D genes are given only for firm matches. Clone size is stated in some rows and not others, as once, few, many or a class when expanded.

len	abundance	j_gene	v_gene	d_gene	CDR3aa	CDR3nt
15	.	TRBJ2-1	TRBV9	TRBD2	CASSAPAGGYNEQFF	TGTGCCAGCAGCGCCCCGGCGGGAGGGTACAATGAGCAGTTCTTC
17	.	TRBJ2-2	TRBV2	.	CASSEAGASTNTGELFF	TGTGCCAGCAGTGAAGCGGGAGCTAGCACGAACACCGGGGAGCTGTTTTTT
14	.	TRBJ2-7	TRBV7-9	.	CASSSPHLPDEQYF	TGTGCCAGCAGCTCCCCACATCTTCCCGACGAGCAGTACTTC
15	.	TRBJ2-7	TRBV2	TRBD2	CASSELVAGENEQYF	TGTGCCAGCAGTGAATTGGTAGCGGGAGAAAACGAGCAGTACTTC
16	.	TRBJ1-1	TRBV6-6	TRBD1	CASSYLTGRGDTEAFF	TGTGCCAGCAGTTACTTGACAGGGCGAGGAGACACTGAAGCTTTCTTT
15	once	TRBJ1-2	TRBV7-6	.	CASSEGVFANYGYTF	TGTGCCAGCAGCGAGGGAGTATTCGCTAACTATGGCTACACCTTC
14	few	TRBJ1-5	TRBV2	TRBD1	CASSPGQGNQPQHF	TGTGCCAGCAGCCCGGGACAGGGGAATCAGCCCCAGCATTTT
16	.	TRBJ2-3	TRBV4-1	TRBD2	CASSQTSGHGLDTQYF	TGCGCCAGCAGCCAAACTAGCGGGCATGGGTTAGATACGCAGTATTTT
16	.	TRBJ2-3	TRBV9	TRBD2	CASSALAGGSTDTQYF	TGTGCCAGCAGCGCGCTAGCGGGGGGGAGCACAGATACGCAGTATTTT
16	.	TRBJ2-3	TRBV9	.	CASSVGDGSSTDTQYF	TGTGCCAGCAGCGTAGGAGACGGGTCTAGCACAGATACGCAGTATTTT
16	.	TRBJ2-3	TRBV29-1	TRBD2	CSVEKIAGGPLNTQYF	TGCAGCGTTGAAAAAATAGCGGGGGGGCCACTGAATACGCAGTATTTT
15	.	TRBJ2-2	TRBV27	TRBD1	CASGLQGPNTGELFF	TGTGCCAGCGGCTTACAGGGGCCAAACACCGGGGAGCTGTTTTTT
16	once	TRBJ1-4	TRBV7-9	.	CASSRQITASNEKLFF	TGTGCCAGCAGCCGCCAAATCACGGCATCTAATGAAAAACTGTTTTTT
15	once	TRBJ2-1	TRBV27	.	CASSSPLFSYNEQFF	TGTGCCAGCAGTTCCCCTCTATTCTCCTACAATGAGCAGTTCTTC
13	.	TRBJ2-7	TRBV19	.	CASSYEVSYEQYF	TGTGCCAGTAGTTACGAGGTGTCCTACGAGCAGTACTTC
15	.	TRBJ2-1	TRBV2	.	CASSEAGYADNEQFF	TGTGCCAGCAGTGAAGCGGGGTACGCTGACAATGAGCAGTTCTTC
13	once	TRBJ2-7	TRBV6-1	.	CASSELAGSEQYF	TGTGCCAGCAGTGAACTTGCAGGGTCCGAGCAGTACTTC
14	.	TRBJ2-1	TRBV4-3	.	CASSQDRGYNEQFF	TGCGCCAGCAGCCAAGACAGGGGCTACAATGAGCAGTTCTTC
16	.	TRBJ2-3	TRBV7-9	TRBD2	CASSATSGGVTDTQYF	TGTGCCAGCAGCGCTACTAGCGGGGGGGTCACAGATACGCAGTATTTT
17	once	TRBJ2-3	TRBV5-4	TRBD2	CASSFALAGGSTDTQYF	TGTGCCAGCAGCTTCGCGCTAGCGGGAGGGAGCACAGATACGCAGTATTTT
14	.	TRBJ1-1	TRBV9	.	CASSGRVSNTEAFF	TGTGCCAGCAGCGGCAGGGTATCGAACACTGAAGCTTTCTTT
14	once	TRBJ2-2	TRBV2	TRBD2	CASGLAGATGELFF	TGTGCCAGTGGACTAGCGGGAGCCACCGGGGAGCTGTTTTTT
13	.	TRBJ2-7	TRBV4-1	TRBD1	CASSRDRTYEQYF	TGCGCCAGCAGCAGGGACAGAACCTACGAGCAGTACTTC
15	.	TRBJ2-2	TRBV27	.	CASSSGASNTGELFF	TGTGCCAGCAGTTCGGGGGCCTCGAACACCGGGGAGCTGTTTTTT
13	.	TRBJ1-1	TRBV5-6	.	CASSLWGDTEAFF	TGTGCCAGCAGCTTGTGGGGCGACACTGAAGCTTTCTTT
14	.	TRBJ1-1	TRBV7-9	TRBD1	CASSLMTGGREAFF	TGTGCCAGCAGCTTAATGACAGGGGGAAGGGAAGCTTTCTTT
14	.	TRBJ2-1	TRBV11-3	.	CASSFQGLYNEQFF	TGTGCCAGCAGCTTCCAGGGACTTTACAATGAGCAGTTCTTC
14	.	TRBJ2-3	TRBV27	.	CASSLYGSADTQYF	TGTGCCAGCAGTTTATATGGATCTGCAGATACGCAGTATTTT
13	.	TRBJ2-1	TRBV2	.	CASRAGDLHEQFF	TGTGCCAGCAGAGCAGGGGACCTCCATGAGCAGTTCTTC
18	.	TRBJ2-3	TRBV7-9	TRBD2	CASSLSVQPLAGTDTQYF	TGTGCCAGCAGCTTAAGTGTTCAGCCCCTAGCGGGCACAGATACGCAGTATTTT
15	.	TRBJ2-7	TRBV7-7	TRBD2	CASSPGLGSSYEQYF	TGTGCTAGCAGCCCCGGACTAGGCAGCTCCTACGAGCAGTACTTC
17	.	TRBJ1-5	TRBV7-9	TRBD1	CASSLGGDRRYGQPQHF	TGTGCCAGCAGCTTAGGAGGGGACAGAAGATACGGTCAGCCCCAGCATTTT
16	.	TRBJ2-3	TRBV2	.	CASSDKTGVLGDTQYF	TGTGCCAGCAGTGATAAGACTGGGGTTCTCGGAGATACGCAGTATTTT
13	.	TRBJ1-4	TRBV15	.	CATSRDRGEKLFF	TGTGCCACCAGCAGAGATCGGGGTGAAAAACTGTTTTTT
16	.	TRBJ1-2	TRBV7-9	.	CASSSVRLGTIYGYTF	TGTGCCAGCAGCTCCGTGAGGCTGGGGACAATCTATGGCTACACCTTC
15	.	TRBJ1-2	TRBV2	.	CASSDQGSVVYGYTF	TGTGCCAGCAGTGATCAGGGGTCGGTTGTTTATGGCTACACCTTC
13	.	TRBJ1-5	TRBV2	.	CASSEAFLQPQHF	TGTGCCAGCAGTGAAGCGTTTCTGCAGCCCCAGCATTTT
15	.	TRBJ1-1	TRBV11-3	.	CASSFSGASNTEAFF	TGTGCCAGCAGCTTTTCAGGGGCTTCGAACACTGAAGCTTTCTTT
14	.	TRBJ2-3	TRBV9	TRBD2	CASSSSGGADTQYF	TGTGCCAGCAGCTCCAGCGGGGGGGCAGATACGCAGTATTTT
16	.	TRBJ2-3	TRBV7-9	TRBD1	CASSSRQGASTDTQYF	TGTGCCAGCAGCTCGAGACAGGGGGCTAGCACAGATACGCAGTATTTT
12	.	TRBJ2-1	TRBV19	.	CATRTPWDEQFF	TGTGCCACTCGGACCCCCTGGGATGAGCAGTTCTTC
10	.	TRBJ1-1	TRBV10-2	.	CASGDLGAFF	TGCGCCAGCGGGGACCTGGGGGCTTTCTTT
14	.	TRBJ1-6	TRBV6-5	.	CASSPGWENSPLHF	TGTGCCAGCAGTCCCGGGTGGGAAAATTCACCCCTCCACTTT
16	.	TRBJ2-1	TRBV10-3	TRBD1	CAISEAGQGAVNEQFF	TGTGCCATCAGTGAGGCAGGACAGGGGGCGGTCAATGAGCAGTTCTTC
15	.	TRBJ2-5	TRBV6-5	TRBD2	CASSSLRGATETQYF	TGTGCCAGCAGTTCCTTGCGGGGGGCAACGGAGACCCAGTACTTC
14	.	TRBJ1-2	TRBV7-3	.	CARSQAGDNYGYTF	TGTGCCAGGAGCCAGGCAGGGGATAACTATGGCTACACCTTC
13	.	TRBJ2-7	TRBV4-2	.	CASSQVSSYEQYF	TGTGCCAGCAGCCAAGTTTCATCCTACGAGCAGTACTTC
14	.	TRBJ2-3	TRBV6-1	.	CASPRTGLTDTQYF	TGTGCCAGTCCAAGGACAGGACTAACAGATACGCAGTATTTT
13	.	TRBJ2-7	TRBV4-1	.	CASSQVPGVEQYF	TGCGCCAGCAGCCAAGTCCCAGGGGTTGAGCAGTACTTC
13	.	TRBJ2-7	TRBV5-1	.	CASTGFNTYEQYF	TGCGCCAGCACCGGTTTCAACACCTACGAGCAGTACTTC
15	.	TRBJ2-2	TRBV27	.	CASSLQVGNTGELFF	TGTGCCAGCAGTTTACAGGTTGGGAACACCGGGGAGCTGTTTTTT
15	.	TRBJ2-2	TRBV4-1	.	CASSPRTAPPGELFF	TGCGCCAGCAGCCCCCGGACAGCCCCCCCCGGGGAGCTGTTTTTT
14	.	TRBJ1-6	TRBV7-8	.	CASSLGQLLSPLHF	TGTGCCAGCAGCTTAGGACAGCTTCTTTCACCCCTCCACTTT
15	.	TRBJ2-1	TRBV11-3	.	CASSQKTGRNNEQFF	TGTGCCAGCAGCCAAAAGACAGGGAGGAACAATGAGCAGTTCTTC
15	.	TRBJ1-2	TRBV7-9	TRBD1	CASSKGGTGYYGYTF	TGTGCCAGCAGCAAAGGGGGGACAGGGTACTATGGCTACACCTTC
13	.	TRBJ2-2	TRBV29-1	.	CSVGTADTGELFF	TGCAGCGTTGGGACAGCGGACACCGGGGAGCTGTTTTTT